Below are 24 T cell receptor beta chains sequenced from a single sample in a study of neoadjuvant nivolumab and ipilimumab in lung cancer. Data came from immunoSEQ multiplex PCR; TCRdb stores just in-frame clones and leaves some out. The profile shows tens of thousands of clones, roughly 90% of them singletons. The source was peripheral blood, collected after neoadjuvant nivolumab, alone or with ipilimumab, at or shortly before surgery. The receptors here all came from an adult with non-small cell lung cancer.

The V and J genes are TRBV7-7 and TRBJ2-2, with 10 bases aligning to TRBD2. Losses at the gene ends were 1 base for V and 3 bases for J; bases not matched to a gene: 8. Germline CDR1 SSHAT, CDR2 FNYEAQ (reference sequence). The CDR3 runs 18 residues. This CDR3 reads CASSLGTSGYGDTGELFF. Written as DNA, the CDR3 is TGTGCCAGCAGCTTAGGGACTAGCGGTTATGGGGACACCGGGGAGCTGTTTTTT.

The chain combines TRBV18 with TRBJ2-7; D remains unclear. CDR3 length: 14 amino acids. V was trimmed by 2 bases and J by 0 bases, leaving 8 bases between them. Per the germline V gene, CDR1 is KGHSH and CDR2 is LQKENI. The CDR3 nucleotides are TGTGCCAGCTCACCAGGACGGAACTCCTACGAGCAGTACTTC. Amino acids: CASSPGRNSYEQYF.

V usage is TRBV5-1 and J usage is TRBJ1-2, with 9 nucleotides matching TRBD1. The CDR3 covers 14 residues. V was clipped by 4 bases and J by 6 bases; unmatched bases: 7. Germline loops: CDR1 SGHRS, CDR2 YFSETQ. The CDR3 DNA is TGCGCCAGCAGCCGCGAGGGACAGGGACATGGCTACACCTTC. It is translated as CASSREGQGHGYTF.

This chain connects TRBV9 to TRBJ2-3; TRBD2 is a possible D gene (6 bases). The CDR3 runs 14 residues. Trimming cost V 0 bases and J 3 bases, with 8 bases left between them. In germline, CDR1 is SGDLS, CDR2 YYNGEE. The CDR3 DNA reads TGTGCCAGCAGCGTAGACGGGAGTACAGATACGCAGTATTTT. Amino acids: CASSVDGSTDTQYF.

The CDR3 sequence is CASSPRGQGAVKNIQYF. The DNA for the CDR3 is TGTGCCAGCTCACCCCGGGGACAGGGGGCAGTGAAAAACATTCAGTACTTC. The J gene is TRBJ2-4, the V gene TRBV18, with 12 bases matching TRBD1. This CDR3 region has 17 residues. Looked up from germline, CDR1 is KGHSH and CDR2 is LQKENI. The V and J ends lost 3 bases and 4 bases, in that order; junction bases with no gene match: 7.

The chain is built from TRBV28 and TRBJ2-1; maybe TRBD2 (6 bases). The CDR3 has 12 amino acids. Between the trimmed V and J ends, which lost 9 bases and 4 bases, there was a span of 10 bases. Per the germline V gene, CDR1 is MDHEN and CDR2 is SYDVKM. CDR3 bases: TGTGCCAGTTGCGGGACGTACAATGAGCAGTTCTTC. Its translation: CASCGTYNEQFF.

V is TRBV7-9 and J is TRBJ1-1; D is undetermined. The CDR3 runs to 13 residues. Germline V CDR1 and CDR2: SEHNR, FQNEAQ (reference sequence). The V end was cut by 0 bases, the J end by 3 bases, with 5 bases between. This CDR3 reads CASSLALDTEAFF. The CDR3 region has the DNA TGTGCCAGCAGCTTAGCGCTGGACACTGAAGCTTTCTTT.

This chain joins TRBV5-1 and TRBJ2-7, with D possibly TRBD2 on 5 matching bases. CDR1 SGHRS and CDR2 YFSETQ come from the germline V gene. Trimming stripped 3 bases from V and 3 bases from J, with 19 bases between. CDR3 length: 16 residues. The CDR3 sequence: CASSSGPRAEDYEQYF. The CDR3 region has the DNA TGCGCCAGCAGCTCGGGCCCGAGGGCAGAAGACTACGAGCAGTACTTC.

The chain's CDR3 is CASSGLLAGVDQYF. CDR3 nucleotides: TGTGCCAGCAGTGGTTTACTAGCGGGAGTTGACCAGTACTTC. V is TRBV2 and J is TRBJ2-5; 11 nucleotides match TRBD2. There are 14 residues in the CDR3. The ends lost 4 bases at V and 10 bases at J; junction bases unmatched: 8. CDR1 SNHLY and CDR2 FYNNEI come from the germline V gene.

J is TRBJ1-3 and V is TRBV5-1; D is undetermined. Per germline, CDR1 SGHRS and CDR2 YFSETQ. The ends were cut back, 0 bases at V and 4 bases at J, with 11 bases in the middle. CDR3 length: 15 amino acids. In nucleotides, the CDR3 is TGCGCCAGCAGCTTGGCCGAAGTAGGGGGAAACACCATATATTTT. Translating gives CASSLAEVGGNTIYF.

The rearrangement uses TRBV5-5 and TRBJ1-2, with a weak D call TRBD1 (5 bases). The CDR3 is 13 amino acids. The germline CDR1 and CDR2 sequences are SGHKS and YYEKEE (reference sequence). The germline V and J ends were trimmed by 1 base and 7 bases, with 11 bases remaining between them. The CDR3 sequence is CASSLTGGIGYTF. The CDR3 region has the DNA TGTGCCAGCAGCTTGACCGGGGGGATTGGCTACACCTTC.

V usage is TRBV6-5 and J usage is TRBJ2-2; a possible D gene is TRBD2 (6 bases). With 5 bases removed from V and 4 bases from J, the gap between germline ends came to 11 bases. Looked up from germline, CDR1 is MNHEY and CDR2 is SVGAGI. The CDR3 has 14 amino acids. CDR3 sequence reads: CASSPQGLTGELFF. CDR3 sequence (DNA): TGTGCCAGCAGTCCCCAGGGACTCACCGGGGAGCTGTTTTTT.

The chain joins TRBV9 to TRBJ1-1; D is ambiguous. Trimming shortened V by 2 bases and J by 0 bases, and 8 bases separated the two germline ends. The CDR3 consists of 14 residues. Germline-derived CDR1 and CDR2 are SGDLS and YYNGEE. DNA for the CDR3: TGTGCCAGCAGCGTTGGCCCCATGAACACTGAAGCTTTCTTT. This sequence encodes CASSVGPMNTEAFF.

This rearrangement joins TRBV5-4 to TRBJ2-1; TRBD1 matches at 7 bases. CDR3 size: 16 residues. The ends lost 0 bases at V and 7 bases at J; junction bases unmatched: 10. The germline V gene encodes CDR1 SGHNT and CDR2 YYREEE (reference sequence). The chain's CDR3 is CASSLGGQSVGNEQFF. CDR3 sequence (DNA): TGTGCCAGCAGCTTGGGGGGACAGTCTGTTGGAAATGAGCAGTTCTTC.

This chain uses TRBV14 with TRBJ2-5, with 8 bases matching TRBD2. Germline CDR1 SGHDN, CDR2 FVKESK. V lost 1 base and J lost 4; bases outside the gene matches: 8. CDR3 length equals 16 residues. DNA of the CDR3: TGTGCCAGCAGCCAAGGGGCAGCGGGAGTAGGAGAGACCCAGTACTTC. Translated: CASSQGAAGVGETQYF. The full variable domain, in which reference TRBV14 and TRBJ2-5 provide the parts outside the CDR3, is EAGVTQFPSHSVIEKGQTVTLRCDPISGHDNLYWYRRVMGKEIKFLLHFVKESKQDESGMPNNRFLAERTGGTYSTLKVQPAELEDSGVYFCASSQGAAGVGETQYFGPGTRLLVL.

The rearrangement joins TRBV5-1 to TRBJ2-7, with 9 bases identical to TRBD1. Germline trimming cut 4 bases from V and 1 base from J; bases unmatched to any gene: 15. The CDR3 covers 18 residues. Germline lookup yields CDR1 SGHRS and CDR2 YFSETQ. The CDR3 region has the DNA TGCGCCAGCAGCCCCCTCCCCCGTGGACAGGGGTTTTCCTACGAGCAGTACTTC. It is translated as CASSPLPRGQGFSYEQYF.

The chain recombines TRBV9 with TRBJ1-1; tentatively, D is TRBD1 (5 bases). The V gene's germline CDR1 is SGDLS and CDR2 YYNGEE. V was trimmed by 4 bases and J by 6 bases, leaving 19 bases between them. The CDR3 is made up of 15 amino acids. CDR3 loop: CASSTRQNLGPEAFF. The CDR3, as DNA: TGTGCCAGCAGCACACGACAGAATCTGGGTCCTGAAGCTTTCTTT. Supplemented by reference TRBV9 and TRBJ1-1, the full variable domain reads DSGVTQTPKHLITATGQRVTLRCSPRSGDLSVYWYQQSLDQGLQFLIQYYNGEERAKGNILERFSAQQFPDLHSELNLSSLELGDSALYFCASSTRQNLGPEAFFGQGTRLTVV.

J is TRBJ2-3 and V is TRBV9, with D possibly matching TRBD2 (5 bases). CDR1 is SGDLS and CDR2 is YYNGEE in the germline V gene. V lost 4 bases and J 2 bases, leaving 17 bases between the germline ends. The CDR3 totals 16 residues. The CDR3, as DNA: TGTGCCAGCAGCCCTGAGGGCGGTACAGTCACAGATACGCAGTATTTT. Translating gives CASSPEGGTVTDTQYF. Filled out from reference TRBV9 and TRBJ2-3, the complete variable domain reads DSGVTQTPKHLITATGQRVTLRCSPRSGDLSVYWYQQSLDQGLQFLIQYYNGEERAKGNILERFSAQQFPDLHSELNLSSLELGDSALYFCASSPEGGTVTDTQYFGPGTRLTVL.

The rearrangement joins TRBV29-1 to TRBJ1-2; no reliable D call. This CDR3 has 9 residues. CDR1 is SQVTM, CDR2 ANQGSEA, per germline. Trimming pared 6 bases from V and 7 bases from J, leaving 6 bases between. The CDR3 protein is CSVGVGYTF. The DNA for the CDR3 is TGCAGCGTGGGAGTTGGCTACACCTTC.

The chain carries TRBV5-4 and TRBJ2-7; 8 bases map to TRBD2. This CDR3 has 15 amino acids. With V trimmed by 0 bases and J by 5 bases, 7 bases remained unmatched. CDR1 SGHNT and CDR2 YYREEE come from the germline V gene (reference sequence). CDR3 coding DNA: TGTGCCAGCAGCTTGGTAACGGGAGGGCCTAACGAGCAGTACTTC. Its protein product is CASSLVTGGPNEQYF.

The rearrangement links TRBV5-5 to TRBJ2-7; D is possibly TRBD1 (5 bases). Per the germline V gene, CDR1 is SGHKS and CDR2 is YYEKEE (reference sequence). V gave up 2 bases and J gave up 0 bases, with 12 bases separating them. The CDR3 sequence is 15 residues long. The CDR3 sequence is CASSLDSQSSYEQYF. The CDR3 region has the DNA TGTGCCAGCAGCTTAGACAGCCAGAGCTCCTACGAGCAGTACTTC. Combining the CDR3 with reference TRBV5-5 and TRBJ2-7 gives the whole variable domain DAGVTQSPTHLIKTRGQQVTLRCSPISGHKSVSWYQQVLGQGPQFIFQYYEKEERGRGNFPDRFSARQFPNYSSELNVNALLLGDSALYLCASSLDSQSSYEQYFGPGTRLTVT.

The genes are TRBV6-5 and TRBJ2-7; D perhaps matches TRBD2 (6 bases). Trimming took 1 base from V and 6 from J, leaving 13 bases between them. Germline values: CDR1 MNHEY, CDR2 SVGAGI. There are 14 residues in the CDR3. The CDR3 spells CASSYYQGSGEQYF. As DNA, the CDR3 is TGTGCCAGCAGTTACTATCAGGGTAGCGGCGAGCAGTACTTC.

This chain joins TRBV7-3 and TRBJ2-1, with TRBD2 matching over 15 bases. J lost 4 bases, V lost 4 bases, and 5 bases had no gene match. CDR1 SGHTA and CDR2 FQGTGA come from the germline V gene. The CDR3 totals 17 residues. CDR3 loop: CASSSGTSGRTYNEQFF. CDR3 DNA sequence: TGTGCCAGCAGCTCCGGGACTAGCGGGAGGACGTACAATGAGCAGTTCTTC.

The rearrangement joins TRBV5-6 to TRBJ1-2; weak D call: TRBD1 (6 bases). Trimming shortened V by 9 bases and J by 4 bases, and 13 bases separated the two germline ends. In germline, CDR1 is SGHDT, CDR2 YYEEEE. The CDR3 extends over 12 amino acids. In DNA form, the CDR3 reads TGTGCCACCAGGGGATCTGGCTATGGCTACACCTTC. Residues: CATRGSGYGYTF.